Described below is a single T cell receptor (beta chain) sequence and its context. RNA was extracted with the RNeasy kit, and a quantity of about 0.45 to 1 ug was reverse transcribed using random hexamers. By means of immunoSEQ multiplex PCR, TCR beta CDR3 spanning 54 Vbeta and 13 Jbeta underwent amplification. Each CDR3 protein gets one entry after TCRdb re-called the immunoSEQ multiplex PCR reads with MiXCR. This table has about 83,000 distinct CDR3 sequences, around 96% appearing once. From germline, CDR1 is DFQATT and CDR2 SNEGSKA (reference sequence). This CDR3 is 12 amino acids long. Unmatched junction bases numbered 0, after V lost 6 bases and J lost 1 base. This sample was taken from a study of CD8 T cells in Susac syndrome. For the study at large: Clinically active disease was present in six of the sequenced Susac syndrome patients. 8 or 9 of these patients were in remission.

The chain combines TRBV20-1 with TRBJ1-3; the match to TRBD1 covers 7 bases. Material: CD8+ T cells from PBMCs. The receptor's source is a human donor with Susac syndrome. The DNA for the CDR3 is TGCAGTGCGACAGGGTCTGGAAACACCATATATTTT. Its protein is CSATGSGNTIYF.